The 16 T cell receptor beta chains listed next were all sequenced from one sample in a study of control samples from healthy donors and cancer patients. The protocol was immunoSEQ multiplex PCR, while the TCRdb copy is restricted to in-frame clones and leaves out a portion. Of around 200,000 clones in the sample, about 94% are singletons; the top ten hold 1.5%. The sequenced sample consisted of blood. These receptors came from a man aged 50 or older in good health.

The gene calls are TRBV7-8 and TRBJ1-2; no firm D call. The CDR3 length is 15 residues. Trimming cost V 0 bases and J 8 bases, with 16 bases left between them. Germline CDR1 SGHVS, CDR2 FQNEAQ. DNA of the CDR3: TGTGCCAGCAGCTTAGCGTTGAACTACGTCGGCGGCTACACCTTC. Its protein product is CASSLALNYVGGYTF.

J is TRBJ1-1 and V is TRBV19; D unclear. Germline CDR1 LNHDA, CDR2 SQIVND (reference sequence). The CDR3 sequence is 15 residues long. V gave up 5 bases and J gave up 4 bases, with 17 bases separating them. The CDR3 loop is CASSSLGRGGTEAFF. In nucleotides, the CDR3 is TGTGCCAGTAGTTCCCTCGGGCGGGGAGGCACTGAAGCTTTCTTT. The variable domain in full, completed from reference TRBV19 and TRBJ1-1, reads DGGITQSPKYLFRKEGQNVTLSCEQNLNHDAMYWYRQDPGQGLRLIYYSQIVNDFQKGDIAEGYSVSREKKESFPLTVTSAQKNPTAFYLCASSSLGRGGTEAFFGQGTRLTVV.

This clone has a single count. This rearrangement joins TRBV11-2 to TRBJ1-6, with D uncertain. Germline assignment: CDR1 SGHAT and CDR2 FQNNGV. Trimming stripped 6 bases from V and 0 bases from J, with 6 bases between. CDR3 length: 14 amino acids. CDR3 sequence reads: CASSVISYNSPLHF. The CDR3 DNA reads TGTGCCAGCAGTGTTATCTCCTATAATTCACCCCTCCACTTT.

In this sample, this clone turned up a few times. This chain connects TRBV4-2 to TRBJ1-2; 8 positions agree with TRBD1. Germline V gene data show CDR1 as LGHNA and CDR2 as YNFKEQ. The CDR3 contains 14 residues. Trimming took 0 bases from V and 7 from J; bases not matched to a gene: 4. The CDR3 coding sequence is TGTGCCAGCAGCCAAGATTTAACAGGGGGTGGCTACACCTTC. It yields the protein CASSQDLTGGGYTF.

This sequence joins TRBV4-2 and TRBJ2-1; no definite D call. The V end lost 1 base, the J end lost 13 bases, and 8 bases lay between the germline ends. Germline CDR1 and CDR2: LGHNA and YNFKEQ. The CDR3 has 11 amino acids. CDR3 nucleotides: TGTGCCAGCAGCCAAGGTTCCTCTCAGTTCTTC. Its translation is CASSQGSSQFF.

V gene TRBV18 combines with J gene TRBJ1-3; D is perhaps TRBD1 (6 bases). Trimming stripped 3 bases from V and 5 bases from J, with 11 bases between. Germline-derived CDR1 and CDR2 are KGHSH and LQKENI. The length of the CDR3 is 14 residues. The CDR3 reads CASSPPGVRNTIYF. The CDR3 nucleotides read TGTGCCAGCTCACCCCCAGGGGTTAGAAACACCATATATTTT.

The sample holds one count of this clone. The same CDR3 arises from other DNA sequences in this sample as well. The rearrangement joins TRBV5-1 to TRBJ2-5; D call uncertain. The germline CDR1 and CDR2 sequences are SGHRS and YFSETQ. Trimming shortened V by 1 base and J by 1 base, and 5 bases separated the two germline ends. CDR3 length: 13 residues. This CDR3 is CASSLLSQETQYF. The DNA of the CDR3 is TGCGCCAGCAGCTTGTTATCCCAAGAGACCCAGTACTTC.

V and J are TRBV19 and TRBJ2-1; TRBD1 matches at 7 bases. The CDR3 sequence is 16 residues long. The J segment lost 6 bases and the V segment lost 1 base, leaving 9 bases of the junction unmatched. The germline CDR1 and CDR2 sequences are LNHDA and SQIVND (reference sequence). CDR3 sequence (DNA): TGTGCCAGTAGTATAGGTGTGACAGGGAACCTCAATGAGCAGTTCTTC. Residues: CASSIGVTGNLNEQFF.

Only one count was recorded for this clone. This chain connects TRBV9 to TRBJ2-7; D may be TRBD1 or TRBD2 (9 bases each). CDR1 is SGDLS, CDR2 YYNGEE, per germline. This CDR3 is built from 17 residues. V was pared by 4 bases and J by 6 bases, with 26 bases between. The CDR3 DNA sequence: TGTGCCAGCAGCCCGCGGGGGGGCGGGACAGGGCCCAGCGAGCAGTACTTC. Its protein product is CASSPRGGGTGPSEQYF.

The chain uses TRBV28 and TRBJ1-6, with D maybe TRBD1 (6 bases). V shed 3 bases and J shed 10 bases, with 7 bases lying between them. The V gene's germline CDR1 is MDHEN and CDR2 SYDVKM. The CDR3 runs 12 residues. The CDR3 region has the DNA TGTGCCAGCAGTTTGCAGGGGTCACCCCTCCACTTT. This gives the protein CASSLQGSPLHF.

V is TRBV11-2 and J is TRBJ1-4, with 8 positions matching TRBD1. The CDR3 consists of 15 residues. The junction had 8 bases not matched to a gene; V was cut back by 3 bases and J by 8 bases. The germline gives CDR1 SGHAT, CDR2 FQNNGV. CDR3 in amino acids: CASSLQGAVREKLFF. In DNA, the CDR3 is TGTGCCAGCAGCTTGCAGGGGGCGGTAAGGGAAAAACTGTTTTTT.

The chain carries TRBV11-3 and TRBJ1-1, with D unclear. The length of the CDR3 is 13 residues. CDR1 is SGHNT and CDR2 is YENEEA in the germline V gene. Trimming removed 5 bases from V and 1 base from J, with 8 bases in between. Here the CDR3 reads CASSQLGNTEAFF. In nucleotides, the CDR3 is TGTGCCAGCAGCCAACTTGGGAACACTGAAGCTTTCTTT.

This rearrangement joins TRBV3-1 (or the pseudogene TRBV3-2) to TRBJ1-1; D not certain. There are 15 residues in the CDR3. With 5 bases removed from V and 1 base from J, the gap between germline ends came to 14 bases. Germline loops: CDR1 LGHDT, CDR2 YNNKEL (reference sequence). The CDR3, as DNA: TGTGCCAGCAGCGAGCAGGATCTCTCGAACACTGAAGCTTTCTTT. Its translation: CASSEQDLSNTEAFF.

The V call is TRBV7-2, the J call TRBJ2-3; D is unclear. The CDR3 runs 13 residues. Germline loops: CDR1 SGHTA, CDR2 FQGNSA. The V end was cut by 5 bases, the J end by 2 bases, with 8 bases between. CDR3 bases: TGTGCCAGCAGCACGAGACACACAGATACGCAGTATTTT. As protein: CASSTRHTDTQYF.

The CDR3 reads CASSQVGGKFSYNSPLHF. The CDR3 DNA sequence: TGTGCCAGCAGCCAAGTCGGGGGCAAGTTCTCCTATAATTCACCCCTCCACTTT. The chain recombines TRBV14 with TRBJ1-6; D is perhaps TRBD1 (6 bases). This CDR3 has 18 amino acids. The germline V gene has CDR1 SGHDN and CDR2 FVKESK. The V end lost 1 base, the J end lost 0 bases, and 13 bases lay between the germline ends.

The rearrangement joins TRBV5-1 to TRBJ2-2; the D gene is possibly TRBD1 (6 bases). Between the trimmed V and J ends, which lost 4 bases and 4 bases, there was a span of 17 bases. The CDR3 sequence is 16 residues long. CDR1 and CDR2 (germline): SGHRS, YFSETQ. CDR3 loop: CASSPNRVGGTGELFF. In DNA form, the CDR3 reads TGCGCCAGCAGCCCAAACAGGGTAGGCGGCACCGGGGAGCTGTTTTTT. Combining the CDR3 with reference TRBV5-1 and TRBJ2-2 gives the whole variable domain KAGVTQTPRYLIKTRGQQVTLSCSPISGHRSVSWYQQTPGQGLQFLFEYFSETQRNKGNFPGRFSGRQFSNSRSEMNVSTLELGDSALYLCASSPNRVGGTGELFFGEGSRLTVL.